One sample yielded the 21 T cell receptor beta chains listed below, sequenced in a study of read filtering for tumor transcriptome and immune sequencing. The library was built from about 0.4 ug RNA with molecular barcoded adaptors for alpha/delta and beta/gamma chains. TCRdb independently ran MiXCR on the reads; one entry per CDR3 protein. The sample shows around 50,000 distinct CDR3 sequences, around 20% of them seen only once. Sample: a population of CD138-negative cells sorted from bone marrow. All receptors come from a donor at least 40 years old with multiple myeloma.

This clonotype was counted many times. The rearrangement joins TRBV2 to TRBJ2-3, with a possible D match to TRBD2 (5 bases). In germline, CDR1 is SNHLY, CDR2 FYNNEI. CDR3 length equals 13 residues. V shed 10 bases and J shed 4 bases, with 15 bases lying between them. CDR3 sequence: CATPGLRPDTQYF. The CDR3 DNA reads as TGTGCCACCCCGGGGTTGCGACCAGATACGCAGTATTTT.

This clonotype occurred many times. The J gene is TRBJ1-1, the V gene TRBV7-9; D is perhaps TRBD1 (5 bases). Germline CDR1 reads SEHNR; CDR2 reads FQNEAQ (reference sequence). V lost 7 bases and J 6 bases, leaving 21 bases between the germline ends. The CDR3 runs to 15 residues. In DNA form, the CDR3 reads TGTGCCAGCACCCCAGTCCAGGGTAACGGCGCTGAAGCTTTCTTT. Translating gives CASTPVQGNGAEAFF.

This clonotype was observed at least ten times. This chain joins TRBV2 and TRBJ2-3; the D is unclear. Germline V gene sequence: CDR1 SNHLY, CDR2 FYNNEI. V was clipped by 6 bases and J by 1 base, with 8 bases between them. This CDR3 has 13 amino acids. For the CDR3, the DNA is TGTGCCAGCAGCGATCAAGGCACAGATACGCAGTATTTT. Amino acid sequence: CASSDQGTDTQYF.

This clonotype was found many times. The CDR3 nucleotides read TGCAGTGCTAGAGGCGAATCTAGCGGGAGGGATACCGGGGAGCTGTTTTTT. Protein sequence: CSARGESSGRDTGELFF. The chain has TRBV20-1 and TRBJ2-2; 12 nucleotides line up with TRBD2. The CDR3 has 17 amino acids. Germline CDR1 is DFQATT and CDR2 is SNEGSKA (reference sequence). Unmatched junction bases numbered 8, after V lost 1 base and J lost 5 bases.

The V call is TRBV12-3 or TRBV12-4, the J call TRBJ1-5; a possible D gene is TRBD1 (5 bases). This CDR3 has 15 residues. V gave up 5 bases and J gave up 3 bases, with 14 bases separating them. CDR3 sequence reads: CASSLGTGYNQPQHF. The CDR3 DNA reads TGTGCCAGCAGTCTCGGGACGGGGTACAATCAGCCCCAGCATTTT.

Regarding this clonotype: This may arise from a read error, as a much more abundant clone is one base away. No conserved phenylalanine or tryptophan ends this CDR3, so it is likely a read error. This chain uses TRBV11-1 with TRBJ2-5; D not resolved. Germline-derived CDR1 and CDR2 are SGHAT and FQDESV (reference sequence). The CDR3 spans 15 residues. Trimming removed 7 bases at V and 2 bases at J, with 17 bases between. The CDR3 is CASTARYSSQETQYS. As DNA, the CDR3 is TGTGCCAGCACCGCTCGGTACTCTTCGCAAGAGACCCAGTACTCC.

This clonotype was counted at least ten times. The chain joins TRBV10-3 to TRBJ2-1; D is possibly TRBD2 (6 bases). Looked up from germline, CDR1 is ENHRY and CDR2 is SYGVKD. V lost 10 bases and J lost 6, with 19 bases in between. CDR3 size: 14 residues. DNA for the CDR3: TGTGCCACCGCCCGGGCTAGCGCAGCCAATGAGCAGTTCTTC. Encoded protein: CATARASAANEQFF.

This clonotype was detected ten times or more. This rearrangement joins TRBV7-3 to TRBJ2-5; the match to TRBD2 covers 9 bases. The CDR3 runs to 16 residues. The trim removed 1 base at V and 5 bases at J, leaving 8 bases unmatched. Looked up from germline, CDR1 is SGHTA and CDR2 is FQGTGA. CDR3 protein: CASSLNPSGAGETQYF. CDR3 in DNA: TGTGCCAGCAGCTTAAATCCTAGCGGGGCGGGGGAGACCCAGTACTTC. The complete variable domain, with remaining parts taken from reference TRBV7-3 and TRBJ2-5, reads GAGVSQTPSNKVTEKGKYVELRCDPISGHTALYWYRQSLGQGPEFLIYFQGTGAADDSGLPNDRFFAVRPEGSVSTLKIQRTERGDSAVYLCASSLNPSGAGETQYFGPGTRLLVL.

This clonotype has ten or more counts. V and J are TRBV5-1 and TRBJ2-3, with D hard to call. Germline V gene data show CDR1 as SGHRS and CDR2 as YFSETQ. The CDR3 is made up of 13 amino acids. Trimming removed 1 base from V and 5 bases from J, with 8 bases in between. The CDR3 spells CASSLRQEDTQYF. CDR3 nucleotides: TGCGCCAGCAGCTTGAGGCAGGAAGATACGCAGTATTTT. Drawing the rest from reference TRBV5-1 and TRBJ2-3, the complete variable domain is KAGVTQTPRYLIKTRGQQVTLSCSPISGHRSVSWYQQTPGQGLQFLFEYFSETQRNKGNFPGRFSGRQFSNSRSEMNVSTLELGDSALYLCASSLRQEDTQYFGPGTRLTVL.

This clonotype appeared many times. The chain combines TRBV10-3 with TRBJ1-2, with 7 bases fitting TRBD1. This CDR3 has 15 amino acids. Trimming removed 4 bases from V and 0 bases from J; junction bases left unmatched: 5. Germline CDR1 is ENHRY and CDR2 is SYGVKD. The CDR3 sequence is CAISADRAANYGYTF. CDR3 DNA: TGTGCCATCAGTGCTGACAGGGCCGCTAACTATGGCTACACCTTC.

This clonotype was detected many times. The chain couples TRBV27 to TRBJ2-7; 12 bases map to TRBD2. CDR3 length: 16 residues. V was pared by 4 bases and J by 2 bases, with 6 bases of the junction left unmatched. Germline assignment: CDR1 MNHEY and CDR2 SMNVEV (reference sequence). CDR3 sequence: CASSSTTSGGTYEQYF. CDR3 nucleotide sequence: TGTGCCAGCAGTTCCACGACTAGCGGGGGCACCTACGAGCAGTACTTC.

This chain joins TRBV18 and TRBJ2-2; tentatively, D is TRBD1 or TRBD2 (5 bases each). Trimming removed 3 bases from V and 4 bases from J, with 6 bases in between. Germline lookup yields CDR1 KGHSH and CDR2 LQKENI. The CDR3 has 13 residues. The CDR3 here is CASSPGVTGELFF. The CDR3 coding sequence is TGTGCCAGCTCACCGGGGGTCACCGGGGAGCTGTTTTTT.

This clonotype was found many times. This chain uses TRBV7-2 with TRBJ1-1; the D is unclear. This CDR3 region has 13 residues. From germline, CDR1 is SGHTA and CDR2 FQGNSA. V was trimmed by 2 bases and J by 1 base, leaving 5 bases between them. In DNA form, the CDR3 reads TGTGCCAGCAGCTTATCCAGGAACACTGAAGCTTTCTTT. Residues: CASSLSRNTEAFF.

This clonotype appeared a few times. The V gene is TRBV5-4, the J gene TRBJ2-7, with 7 nucleotides matching TRBD1. Trimming took 4 bases from V and 6 from J; bases not matched to a gene: 10. Germline CDR1 is SGHNT and CDR2 is YYREEE (reference sequence). The length of the CDR3 is 14 residues. The chain's CDR3 is CASSLRQGAAEQYF. In DNA, the CDR3 is TGTGCCAGCAGCCTCCGACAGGGAGCGGCCGAGCAGTACTTC.

The chain has TRBV20-1 and TRBJ1-1; unclear D gene. The V end lost 4 bases, the J end lost 1 base, and 13 bases lay between the germline ends. Germline V CDR1 and CDR2: DFQATT, SNEGSKA (reference sequence). This CDR3 spans 14 amino acids. CDR3 DNA: TGCAGTGCTACACCCCCCCAGGAGAACACTGAAGCTTTCTTT. Protein sequence: CSATPPQENTEAFF.

The sample holds many counts of this clonotype. The chain uses TRBV28 and TRBJ1-1, with D hard to call. Germline V lookup: CDR1 MDHEN, CDR2 SYDVKM. This CDR3 has 15 residues. The ends were cut back, 9 bases at V and 1 base at J, with 18 bases in the middle. CDR3 protein: CASGWQQPGNTEAFF. Written as DNA, the CDR3 is TGTGCCAGTGGCTGGCAACAACCTGGGAACACTGAAGCTTTCTTT. Full variable domain (remainder filled in from reference TRBV28 and TRBJ1-1): DVKVTQSSRYLVKRTGEKVFLECVQDMDHENMFWYRQDPGLGLRLIYFSYDVKMKEKGDIPEGYSVSREKKERFSLILESASTNQTSMYLCASGWQQPGNTEAFFGQGTRLTVV.

This clonotype was counted only a few times. The rearrangement joins TRBV7-2 to TRBJ2-7; D not resolved. Germline lookup yields CDR1 SGHTA and CDR2 FQGNSA. This CDR3 is 11 amino acids long. Trimming pared 5 bases from V and 10 bases from J, leaving 12 bases between. In DNA form, the CDR3 reads TGTGCCAGCAGCCTCGGTCCTTTCCAGTACTTC. Protein product: CASSLGPFQYF.

This clonotype was detected ten times or more. V usage is TRBV12-3 or TRBV12-4 and J usage is TRBJ2-1; D is possibly TRBD1 or TRBD2 (5 bases each). The CDR3 length is 17 residues. Trimming took off 5 bases at V and 2 bases at J, with 19 bases between the two ends. CDR3 loop: CASSPNRDGEPYNEQFF. DNA of the CDR3: TGTGCCAGCAGTCCAAACCGGGACGGCGAGCCCTACAATGAGCAGTTCTTC.

This clonotype has ten or more counts. The CDR3 region is CASRATSSLPSSGANVLTF. CDR3 sequence (DNA): TGTGCCAGCAGAGCGACTAGTTCACTGCCTTCTTCTGGGGCCAACGTCCTGACTTTC. This sequence joins TRBV14 and TRBJ2-6; maybe TRBD2 (6 bases). Germline V gives CDR1 SGHDN, CDR2 FVKESK. Trimming cost V 6 bases and J 1 base, with 22 bases left between them. The CDR3 covers 19 residues.

In its sample, this clonotype was seen many times. The V gene is TRBV6-2 or TRBV6-3, the J gene TRBJ1-5, with D maybe TRBD1 (5 bases). The CDR3 has 14 residues. Germline values: CDR1 MNHEY, CDR2 SVGEGT. The V end lost 6 bases, the J end lost 2 bases, and 11 bases lay between the germline ends. Written as DNA, the CDR3 is TGTGCCAGCAGACGGGACGGGCGCAATCAGCCCCAGCATTTT. Its protein product is CASRRDGRNQPQHF.

Details on this clonotype: A much larger clone differs from this one at a single base, so this may be a read error. The chain joins TRBV7-3 to TRBJ2-1, with TRBD2 identical over 7 bases. V gave up 4 bases and J gave up 10 bases; unmatched junction bases: 7. The germline V gene has CDR1 SGHTA and CDR2 FQGTGA. CDR3 size: 13 residues. CDR3 sequence: CASSSSGEGEQFF. CDR3 sequence (DNA): TGTGCCAGCAGCTCGAGCGGGGAGGGGGAGCAGTTCTTC. The full variable domain, its missing parts supplied by reference TRBV7-3 and TRBJ2-1, is GAGVSQTPSNKVTEKGKYVELRCDPISGHTALYWYRQSLGQGPEFLIYFQGTGAADDSGLPNDRFFAVRPEGSVSTLKIQRTERGDSAVYLCASSSSGEGEQFFGPGTRLTVL.